One sample yielded the 7 T cell receptor beta chains listed below, sequenced in a study of response to subunit inactivated influenza vaccine. MiXCR was run by TCRdb on the RT-PCR reads, yielding one entry per CDR3 protein. Among hundreds of thousands of distinct CDR3 sequences listed, approximately 17% were seen once. The source was PBMCs from blood, collected more than 4 days after vaccination. Every receptor here comes from a man aged 45-60 years who received an inactivated influenza vaccine.

The chain employs TRBV5-1 and TRBJ2-1; D not resolved. The ends were cut back, 8 bases at V and 2 bases at J, with 14 bases in the middle. The CDR3 extends over 14 amino acids. The V gene's germline CDR1 is SGHRS and CDR2 YFSETQ. CDR3 amino acids: CASARGETYNEQFF. DNA for the CDR3: TGCGCCAGTGCCCGCGGTGAAACCTACAATGAGCAGTTCTTC.

This clonotype appeared a few times. The chain joins TRBV25-1 to TRBJ1-1; D gene ambiguous. Trimming pared 8 bases from V and 0 bases from J, leaving 10 bases between. CDR1 is MGHDK and CDR2 is SYGVNS in the germline V gene. This CDR3 has 13 amino acids. CDR3: CASGGSVNTEAFF. The DNA for the CDR3 is TGTGCCAGCGGAGGGTCGGTGAACACTGAAGCTTTCTTT.

The V call is TRBV20-1, the J call TRBJ2-1; 8 nucleotides line up with TRBD2. Germline trimming cut 3 bases from V and 7 bases from J; bases unmatched to any gene: 8. This CDR3 contains 14 residues. CDR1 is DFQATT, CDR2 SNEGSKA, per germline (reference sequence). CDR3 DNA sequence: TGCAGTGCTAGCCTAGGGACTAGTGATAATGAGCAGTTCTTC. This gives the protein CSASLGTSDNEQFF.

This clonotype came up a few times. This chain joins TRBV12-3 or TRBV12-4 and TRBJ2-7; D unclear. The CDR3 spans 14 residues. V dropped 2 bases and J dropped 3 bases, with 11 bases sitting between them. Here the CDR3 DNA reads TGTGCCAGCAGTTTACTAGGGTGGCACTACGAGCAGTACTTC. Its translation is CASSLLGWHYEQYF.

The chain employs TRBV6-1 and TRBJ1-5; a possible D gene is TRBD1 (5 bases). V was pared by 7 bases and J by 2 bases, with 15 bases between. Germline CDR1 and CDR2: MNHNS and SASEGT. The CDR3 has 15 amino acids. The CDR3 nucleotides read TGTGCCAGCAACTCAAGGGGTGGTCGCAATCAGCCCCAGCATTTT. Protein sequence: CASNSRGGRNQPQHF.

The CDR3 protein is CSALGQENTGELFF. CDR3 sequence (DNA): TGCAGTGCTCTAGGACAGGAGAACACCGGGGAGCTGTTTTTT. The chain is built from TRBV20-1 and TRBJ2-2; 7 bases are a match to TRBD1. Germline assignment: CDR1 DFQATT and CDR2 SNEGSKA (reference sequence). This CDR3 has 14 amino acids. With V trimmed by 5 bases and J by 1 base, 4 bases remained unmatched.

The chain is built from TRBV3-1 and TRBJ2-1; TRBD2 matches 8 bases. Looked up from germline, CDR1 is LGHDT and CDR2 is YNNKEL (reference sequence). Trimming removed 1 base from V and 7 bases from J; junction bases left unmatched: 9. This CDR3 spans 16 amino acids. CDR3 region: CASSQGRRGVRNEQFF. The CDR3 region has the DNA TGTGCCAGCAGCCAAGGGAGGCGGGGGGTAAGGAATGAGCAGTTCTTC.